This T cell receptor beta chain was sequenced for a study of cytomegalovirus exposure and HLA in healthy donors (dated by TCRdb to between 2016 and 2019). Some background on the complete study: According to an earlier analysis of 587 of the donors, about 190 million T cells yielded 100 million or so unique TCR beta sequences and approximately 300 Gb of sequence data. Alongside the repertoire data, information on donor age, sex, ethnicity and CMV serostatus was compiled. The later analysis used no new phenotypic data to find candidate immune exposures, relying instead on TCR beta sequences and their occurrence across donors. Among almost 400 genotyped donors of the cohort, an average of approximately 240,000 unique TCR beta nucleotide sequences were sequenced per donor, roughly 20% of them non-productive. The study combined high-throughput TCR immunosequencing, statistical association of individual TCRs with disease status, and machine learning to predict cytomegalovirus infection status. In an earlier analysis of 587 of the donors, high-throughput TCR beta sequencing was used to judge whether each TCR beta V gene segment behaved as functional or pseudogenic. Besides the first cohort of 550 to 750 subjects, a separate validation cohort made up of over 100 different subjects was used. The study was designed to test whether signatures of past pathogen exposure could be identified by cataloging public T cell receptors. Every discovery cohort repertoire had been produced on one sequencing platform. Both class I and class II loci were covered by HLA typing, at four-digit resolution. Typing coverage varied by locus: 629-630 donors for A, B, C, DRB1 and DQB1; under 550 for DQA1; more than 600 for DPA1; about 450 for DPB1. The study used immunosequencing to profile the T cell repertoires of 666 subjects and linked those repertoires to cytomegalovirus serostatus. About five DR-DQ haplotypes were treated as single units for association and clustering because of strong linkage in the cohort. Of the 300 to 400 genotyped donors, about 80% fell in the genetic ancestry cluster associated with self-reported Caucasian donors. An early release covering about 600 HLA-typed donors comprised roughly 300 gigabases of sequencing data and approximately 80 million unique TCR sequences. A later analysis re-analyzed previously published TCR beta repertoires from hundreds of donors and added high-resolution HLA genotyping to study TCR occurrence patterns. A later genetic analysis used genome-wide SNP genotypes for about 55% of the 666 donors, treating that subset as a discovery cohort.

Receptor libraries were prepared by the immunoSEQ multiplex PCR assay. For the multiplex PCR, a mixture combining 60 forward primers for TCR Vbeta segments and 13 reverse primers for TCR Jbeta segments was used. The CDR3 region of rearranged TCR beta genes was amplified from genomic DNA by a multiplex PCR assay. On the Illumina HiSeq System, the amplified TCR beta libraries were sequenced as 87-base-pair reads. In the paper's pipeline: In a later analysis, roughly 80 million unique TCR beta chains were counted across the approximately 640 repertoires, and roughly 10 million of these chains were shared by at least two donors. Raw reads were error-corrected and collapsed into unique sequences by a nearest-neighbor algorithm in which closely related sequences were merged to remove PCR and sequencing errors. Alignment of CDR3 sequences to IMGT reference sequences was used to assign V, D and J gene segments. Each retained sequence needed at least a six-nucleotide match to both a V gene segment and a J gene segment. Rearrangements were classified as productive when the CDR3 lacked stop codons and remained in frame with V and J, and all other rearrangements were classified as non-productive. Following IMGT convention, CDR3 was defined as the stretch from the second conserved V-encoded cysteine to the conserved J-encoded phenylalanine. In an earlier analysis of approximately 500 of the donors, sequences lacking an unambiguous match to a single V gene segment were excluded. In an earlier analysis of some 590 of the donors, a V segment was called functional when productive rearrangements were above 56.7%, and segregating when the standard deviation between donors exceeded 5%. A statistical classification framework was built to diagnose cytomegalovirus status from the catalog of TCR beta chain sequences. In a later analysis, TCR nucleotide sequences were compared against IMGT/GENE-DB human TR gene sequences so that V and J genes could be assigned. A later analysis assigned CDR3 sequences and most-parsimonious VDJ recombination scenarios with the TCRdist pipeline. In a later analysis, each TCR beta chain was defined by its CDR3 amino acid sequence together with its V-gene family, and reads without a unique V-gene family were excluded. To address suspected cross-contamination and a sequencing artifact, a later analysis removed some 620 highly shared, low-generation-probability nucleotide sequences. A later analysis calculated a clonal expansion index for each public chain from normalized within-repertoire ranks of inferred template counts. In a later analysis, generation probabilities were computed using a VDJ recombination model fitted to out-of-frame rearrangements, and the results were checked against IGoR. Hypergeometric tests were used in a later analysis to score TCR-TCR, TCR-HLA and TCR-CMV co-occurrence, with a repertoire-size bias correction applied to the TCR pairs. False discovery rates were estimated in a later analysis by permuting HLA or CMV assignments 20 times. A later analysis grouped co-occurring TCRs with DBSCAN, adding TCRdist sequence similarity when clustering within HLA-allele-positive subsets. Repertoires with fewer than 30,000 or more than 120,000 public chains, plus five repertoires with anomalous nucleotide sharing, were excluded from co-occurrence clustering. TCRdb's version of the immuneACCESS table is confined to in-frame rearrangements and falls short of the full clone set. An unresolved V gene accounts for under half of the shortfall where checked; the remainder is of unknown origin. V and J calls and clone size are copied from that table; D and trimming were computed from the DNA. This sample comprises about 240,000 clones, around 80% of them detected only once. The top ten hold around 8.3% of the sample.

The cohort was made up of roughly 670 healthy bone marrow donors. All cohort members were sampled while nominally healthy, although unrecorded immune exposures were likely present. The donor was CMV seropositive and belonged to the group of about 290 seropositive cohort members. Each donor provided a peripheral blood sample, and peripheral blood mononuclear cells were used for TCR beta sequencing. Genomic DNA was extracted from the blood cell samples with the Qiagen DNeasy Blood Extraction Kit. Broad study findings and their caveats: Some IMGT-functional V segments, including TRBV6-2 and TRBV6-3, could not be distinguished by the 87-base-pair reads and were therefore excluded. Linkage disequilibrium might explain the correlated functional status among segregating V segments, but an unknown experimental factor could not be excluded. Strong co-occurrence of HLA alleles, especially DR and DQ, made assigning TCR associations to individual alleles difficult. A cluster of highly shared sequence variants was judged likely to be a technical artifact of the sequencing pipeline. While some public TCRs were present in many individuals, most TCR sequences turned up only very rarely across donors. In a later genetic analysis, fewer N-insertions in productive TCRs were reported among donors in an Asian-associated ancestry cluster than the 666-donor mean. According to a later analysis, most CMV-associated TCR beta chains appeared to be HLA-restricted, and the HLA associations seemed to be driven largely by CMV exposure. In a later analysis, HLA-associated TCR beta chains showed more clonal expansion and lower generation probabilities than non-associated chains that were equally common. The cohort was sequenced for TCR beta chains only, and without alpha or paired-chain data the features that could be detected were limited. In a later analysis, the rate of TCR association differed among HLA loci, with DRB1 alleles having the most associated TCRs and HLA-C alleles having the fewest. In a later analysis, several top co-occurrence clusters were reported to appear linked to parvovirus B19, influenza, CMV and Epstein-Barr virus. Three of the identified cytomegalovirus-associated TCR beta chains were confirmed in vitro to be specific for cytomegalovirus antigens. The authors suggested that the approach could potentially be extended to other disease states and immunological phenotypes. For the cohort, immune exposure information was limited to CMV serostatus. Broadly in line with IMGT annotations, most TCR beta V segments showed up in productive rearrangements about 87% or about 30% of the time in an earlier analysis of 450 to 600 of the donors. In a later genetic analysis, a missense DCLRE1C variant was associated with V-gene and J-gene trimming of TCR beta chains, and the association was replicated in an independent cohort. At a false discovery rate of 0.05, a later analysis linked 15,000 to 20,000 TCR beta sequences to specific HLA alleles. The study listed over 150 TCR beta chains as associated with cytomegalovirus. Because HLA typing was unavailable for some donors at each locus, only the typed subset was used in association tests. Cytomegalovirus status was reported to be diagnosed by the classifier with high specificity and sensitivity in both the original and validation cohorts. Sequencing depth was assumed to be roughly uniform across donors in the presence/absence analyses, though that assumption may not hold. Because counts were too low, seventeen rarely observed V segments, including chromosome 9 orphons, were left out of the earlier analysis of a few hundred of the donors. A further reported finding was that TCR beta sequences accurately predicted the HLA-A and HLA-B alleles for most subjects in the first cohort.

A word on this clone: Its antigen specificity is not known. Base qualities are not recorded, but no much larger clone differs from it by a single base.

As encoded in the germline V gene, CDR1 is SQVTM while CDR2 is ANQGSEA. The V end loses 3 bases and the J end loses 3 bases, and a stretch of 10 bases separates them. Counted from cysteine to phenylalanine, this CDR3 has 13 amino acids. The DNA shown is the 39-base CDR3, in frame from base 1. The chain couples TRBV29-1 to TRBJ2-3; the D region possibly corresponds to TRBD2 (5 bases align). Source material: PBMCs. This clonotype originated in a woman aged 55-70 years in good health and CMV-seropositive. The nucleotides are TGCAGCGTTGATTTTACGGGAACAGATACGCAGTATTTT. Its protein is CSVDFTGTDTQYF.